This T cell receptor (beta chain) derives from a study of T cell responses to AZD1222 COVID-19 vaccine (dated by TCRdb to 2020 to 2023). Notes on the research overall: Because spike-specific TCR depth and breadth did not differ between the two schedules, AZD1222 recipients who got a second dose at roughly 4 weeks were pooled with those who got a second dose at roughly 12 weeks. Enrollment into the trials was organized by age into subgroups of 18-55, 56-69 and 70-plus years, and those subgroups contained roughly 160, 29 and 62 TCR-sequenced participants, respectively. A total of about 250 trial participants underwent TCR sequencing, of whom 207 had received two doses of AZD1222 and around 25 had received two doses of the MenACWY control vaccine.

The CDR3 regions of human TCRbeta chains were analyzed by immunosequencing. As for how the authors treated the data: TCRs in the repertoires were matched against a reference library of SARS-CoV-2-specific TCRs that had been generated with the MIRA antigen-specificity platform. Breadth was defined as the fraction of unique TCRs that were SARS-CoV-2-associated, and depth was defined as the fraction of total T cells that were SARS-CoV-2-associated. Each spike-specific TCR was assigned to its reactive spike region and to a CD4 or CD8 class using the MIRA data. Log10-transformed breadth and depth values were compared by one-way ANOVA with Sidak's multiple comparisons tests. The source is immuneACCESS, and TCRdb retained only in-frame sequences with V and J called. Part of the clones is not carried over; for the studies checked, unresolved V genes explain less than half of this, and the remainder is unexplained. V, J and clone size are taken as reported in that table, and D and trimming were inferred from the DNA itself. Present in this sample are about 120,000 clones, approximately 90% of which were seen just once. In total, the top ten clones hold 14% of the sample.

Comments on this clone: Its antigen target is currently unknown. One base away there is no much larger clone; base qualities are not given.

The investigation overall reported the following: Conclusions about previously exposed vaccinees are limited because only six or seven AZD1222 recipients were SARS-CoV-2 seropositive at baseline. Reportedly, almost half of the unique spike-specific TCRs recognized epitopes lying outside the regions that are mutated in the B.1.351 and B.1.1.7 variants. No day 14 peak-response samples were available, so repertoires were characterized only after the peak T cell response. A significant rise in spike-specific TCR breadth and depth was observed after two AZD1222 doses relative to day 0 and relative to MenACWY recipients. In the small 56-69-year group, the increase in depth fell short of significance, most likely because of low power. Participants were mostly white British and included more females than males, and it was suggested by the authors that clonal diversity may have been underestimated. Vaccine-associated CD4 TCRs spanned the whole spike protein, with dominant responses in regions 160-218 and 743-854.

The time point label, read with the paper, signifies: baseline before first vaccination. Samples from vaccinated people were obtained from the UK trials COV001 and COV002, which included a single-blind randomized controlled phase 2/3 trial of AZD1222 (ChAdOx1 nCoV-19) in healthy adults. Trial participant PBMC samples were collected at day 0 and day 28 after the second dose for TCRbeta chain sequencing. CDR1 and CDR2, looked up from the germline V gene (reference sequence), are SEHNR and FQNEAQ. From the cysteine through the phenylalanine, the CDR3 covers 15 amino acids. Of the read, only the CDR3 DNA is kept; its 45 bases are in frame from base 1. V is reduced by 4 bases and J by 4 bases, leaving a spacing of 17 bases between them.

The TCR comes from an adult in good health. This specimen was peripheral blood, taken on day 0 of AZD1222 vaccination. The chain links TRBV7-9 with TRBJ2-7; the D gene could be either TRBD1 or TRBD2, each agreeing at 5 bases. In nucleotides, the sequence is TGTGCCAGCAGCTCTCGCCGGGGCCGCTGGTACGAGCAGTACTTC. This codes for CASSSRRGRWYEQYF.